The 14 T cell receptor beta chains presented below share a single source sample, sequenced in a study of T-cell memory formation after mild COVID-19. TCRdb re-derived calls from the 5' RACE reads in MiXCR, one entry per CDR3 protein. The repertoire holds tens of thousands of distinct CDR3 sequences, with around a quarter as singletons. Sample: PBMCs or a T cell subset sorted from them (not recorded which). These TCRs come from a man aged 18 to 30 who had mild COVID-19 (a few samples of this study predate the infection). Cell type and time point are not known.

CDR3 bases: TGTGCCAGCAGCGTAGGGGGGGCCCTCACAGATACGCAGTATTTT. Encoded protein: CASSVGGALTDTQYF. This chain links TRBV9 with TRBJ2-3, with D possibly being TRBD1 or TRBD2 (6 bases each). Trimming stripped 0 bases from V and 2 bases from J, with 10 bases between. Germline V gene sequence: CDR1 SGDLS, CDR2 YYNGEE. CDR3 length equals 15 residues.

The gene calls are TRBV7-9 and TRBJ2-2; 8 nucleotides line up with TRBD1. Germline V gene lookup returns CDR1 SEHNR and CDR2 FQNEAQ (reference sequence). V was pared by 4 bases and J by 8 bases, with 6 bases of the junction left unmatched. This CDR3 has 14 residues. The CDR3, as DNA: TGTGCCAGCAGCTCCCGGGACAGGCCAGGGGAGCTGTTTTTT. Amino acids: CASSSRDRPGELFF.

The V and J genes are TRBV18 and TRBJ2-7, with TRBD1 identical over 9 bases. CDR1 is KGHSH and CDR2 is LQKENI in the germline V gene. Losses at the gene ends were 4 bases for V and 0 bases for J; bases not matched to a gene: 7. This CDR3 has 16 amino acids. CDR3 amino acids: CASSLTDRGSSYEQYF. CDR3 in DNA: TGTGCCAGCTCACTAACGGACAGGGGAAGCTCCTACGAGCAGTACTTC. Looking up the rest from reference TRBV18 and TRBJ2-7 gives the full variable domain: NAGVMQNPRHLVRRRGQEARLRCSPMKGHSHVYWYRQLPEEGLKFMVYLQKENIIDESGMPKERFSAEFPKEGPSILRIQQVVRGDSAAYFCASSLTDRGSSYEQYFGPGTRLTVT.

There are a few counts of this clonotype. The genes are TRBV5-1 and TRBJ1-1; D may be TRBD1 (5 bases). This CDR3 has 14 amino acids. CDR1 and CDR2 from the germline V gene are SGHRS and YFSETQ. V gave up 3 bases and J gave up 8 bases, with 17 bases separating them. The CDR3 DNA reads TGCGCCAGCAGCTCCGGGGGTCGGGATACGGAAGCTTTCTTT. This gives the protein CASSSGGRDTEAFF.

The table lists this clonotype with a few counts. This chain joins TRBV6-1 and TRBJ2-5, with 7 bases matching TRBD1. The CDR3 is made up of 15 amino acids. Germline values: CDR1 MNHNS, CDR2 SASEGT. Unmatched junction bases numbered 6, after V lost 0 bases and J lost 5 bases. The DNA of the CDR3 is TGTGCCAGCAGTGAAGCGCAAGGGGGCTACGAGACCCAGTACTTC. Translation gives CASSEAQGGYETQYF.

The chain combines TRBV7-9 with TRBJ2-7; D unresolved. Trimming removed 4 bases at V and 3 bases at J, with 7 bases between. CDR1 SEHNR and CDR2 FQNEAQ come from the germline V gene (reference sequence). CDR3 length: 12 amino acids. The CDR3 bases are TGTGCCAGCAGCTCCCCCCGCTACGAGCAGTACTTC. Its protein product is CASSSPRYEQYF.

The V and J genes are TRBV10-3 and TRBJ2-2; D is ambiguous. The V gene's germline CDR1 is ENHRY and CDR2 SYGVKD. The V gene lost 5 bases and the J gene lost 0 bases, with 4 bases spanning the gap. There are 13 residues in the CDR3. The CDR3 region is CAISPPNTGELFF. The CDR3 DNA is TGTGCCATCAGTCCACCGAACACCGGGGAGCTGTTTTTT.

The V and J genes are TRBV6-5 and TRBJ1-4; D might be TRBD1 (6 bases). Per the germline V gene, CDR1 is MNHEY and CDR2 is SVGAGI. The CDR3 consists of 14 residues. V lost 4 bases to trimming and J lost 5 bases, with 11 bases between them. The CDR3 is CASSSRTENEKLFF. DNA for the CDR3: TGTGCCAGCAGTTCCCGGACAGAAAATGAAAAACTGTTTTTT.

This clonotype was picked up a small number of times. The chain recombines TRBV4-1 with TRBJ1-2, with D unclear. In germline, CDR1 is MGHRA, CDR2 YSYEKL. The CDR3 has 12 amino acids. V lost 1 base and J 7 bases, leaving 7 bases between the germline ends. The CDR3: CASSQGGIGYTF. The CDR3 DNA reads as TGCGCCAGCAGCCAAGGAGGCATTGGCTACACCTTC.

This clonotype came up a few times. The chain uses TRBV5-5 and TRBJ2-7; 8 bases are shared with TRBD2. Trimming at V came to 2 bases and at J to 3 bases, leaving 4 bases not matched to a gene. The CDR3 is 14 amino acids. From germline, CDR1 is SGHKS and CDR2 YYEKEE (reference sequence). The CDR3 region is CASSLGGGFYEQYV. The CDR3 bases are TGTGCCAGCAGCTTAGGCGGGGGGTTCTACGAGCAGTACGTC.

V and J are TRBV12-3 or TRBV12-4 and TRBJ2-3; D is ambiguous. The V gene lost 3 bases and the J gene lost 0 bases, with 13 bases spanning the gap. CDR3 size: 16 residues. CDR3 protein: CASSLGGVLSTDTQYF. The CDR3 nucleotides read TGTGCCAGCAGTTTGGGTGGCGTCTTGAGCACAGATACGCAGTATTTT.

The chain recombines TRBV10-3 with TRBJ2-5; D might be TRBD1 or TRBD2, each matching 6 bases. Germline CDR1 is ENHRY and CDR2 is SYGVKD. The CDR3 spans 15 residues. The V and J ends lost 0 bases and 5 bases respectively, with 13 bases between them. The CDR3 DNA sequence: TGTGCCATCAGTGAGTCGAAGGGGGGCGGCGAGACCCAGTACTTC. Translating gives CAISESKGGGETQYF.

This clonotype was counted between two and nine times. The rearrangement links TRBV12-3 or TRBV12-4 to TRBJ2-7; 11 nucleotides line up with TRBD1. The CDR3 covers 17 residues. V lost 3 bases to trimming and J lost 1 base; unmatched junction nucleotides: 8. The CDR3, as DNA: TGTGCCAGCAGTTTGGATCTGGGACAGGGGGGGTCCTACGAGCAGTACTTC. Protein product: CASSLDLGQGGSYEQYF.

This sequence joins TRBV9 and TRBJ2-3; maybe TRBD1 (5 bases). V shed 0 bases and J shed 4 bases, with 12 bases lying between them. Germline CDR1 reads SGDLS; CDR2 reads YYNGEE. The CDR3 is 15 amino acids. As DNA, the CDR3 is TGTGCCAGCAGCGTAGGGGGCCAGTCACCAGATACGCAGTATTTT. This sequence encodes CASSVGGQSPDTQYF.